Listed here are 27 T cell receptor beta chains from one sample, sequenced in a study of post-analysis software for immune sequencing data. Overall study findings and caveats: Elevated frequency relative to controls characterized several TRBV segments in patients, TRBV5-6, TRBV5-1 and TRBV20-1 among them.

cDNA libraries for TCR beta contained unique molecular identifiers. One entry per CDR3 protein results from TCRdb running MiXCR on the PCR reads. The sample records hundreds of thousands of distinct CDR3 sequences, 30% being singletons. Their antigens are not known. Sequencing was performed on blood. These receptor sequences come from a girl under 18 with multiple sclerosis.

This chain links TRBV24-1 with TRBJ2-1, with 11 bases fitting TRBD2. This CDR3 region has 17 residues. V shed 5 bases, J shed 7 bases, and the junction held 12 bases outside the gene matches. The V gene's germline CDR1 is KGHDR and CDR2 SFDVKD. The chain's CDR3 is CATSGPTGASGRNEQFF. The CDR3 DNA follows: TGTGCCACCAGTGGCCCAACAGGGGCTAGCGGGAGGAATGAGCAGTTCTTC.

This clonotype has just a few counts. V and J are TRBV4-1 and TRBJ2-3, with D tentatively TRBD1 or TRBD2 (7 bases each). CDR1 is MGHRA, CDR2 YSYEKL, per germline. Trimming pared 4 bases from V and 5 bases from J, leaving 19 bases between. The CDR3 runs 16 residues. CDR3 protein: CASSPNPGGAGDTQYF. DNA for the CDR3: TGCGCCAGCAGCCCAAACCCAGGGGGGGCAGGAGATACGCAGTATTTT.

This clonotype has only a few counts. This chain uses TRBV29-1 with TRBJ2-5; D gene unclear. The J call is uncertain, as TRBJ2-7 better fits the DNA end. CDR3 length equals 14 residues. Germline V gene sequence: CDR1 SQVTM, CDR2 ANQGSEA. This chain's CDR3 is CSGSVGADHSEQYF. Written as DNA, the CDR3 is TGCAGCGGGTCAGTCGGCGCGGACCATTCCGAGCAGTACTTC.

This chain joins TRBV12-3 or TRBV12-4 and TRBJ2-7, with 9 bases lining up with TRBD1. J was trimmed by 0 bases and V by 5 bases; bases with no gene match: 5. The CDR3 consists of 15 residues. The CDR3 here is CASSPRQGVSYEQYF. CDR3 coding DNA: TGTGCCAGCAGTCCCCGACAGGGGGTCTCCTACGAGCAGTACTTC.

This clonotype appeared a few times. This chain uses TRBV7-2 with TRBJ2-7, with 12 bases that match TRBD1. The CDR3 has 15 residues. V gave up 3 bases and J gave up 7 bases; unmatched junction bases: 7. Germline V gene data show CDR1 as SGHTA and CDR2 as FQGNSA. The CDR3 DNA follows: TGTGCCAGCAGCTTCTCCGGGACAGGGGGCGGTGAGCAGTACTTC. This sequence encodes CASSFSGTGGGEQYF. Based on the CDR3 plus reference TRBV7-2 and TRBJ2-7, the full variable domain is GAGVSQSPSNKVTEKGKDVELRCDPISGHTALYWYRQSLGQGLEFLIYFQGNSAPDKSGLPSDRFSAERTGGSVSTLTIQRTQQEDSAVYLCASSFSGTGGGEQYFGPGTRLTVT.

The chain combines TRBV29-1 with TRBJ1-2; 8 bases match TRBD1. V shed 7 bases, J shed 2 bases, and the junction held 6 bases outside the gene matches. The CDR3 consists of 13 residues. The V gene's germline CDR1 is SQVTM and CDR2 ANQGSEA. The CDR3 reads CSGRTGNNYGYTF. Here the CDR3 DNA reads TGCAGCGGCCGGACAGGGAACAACTATGGCTACACCTTC.

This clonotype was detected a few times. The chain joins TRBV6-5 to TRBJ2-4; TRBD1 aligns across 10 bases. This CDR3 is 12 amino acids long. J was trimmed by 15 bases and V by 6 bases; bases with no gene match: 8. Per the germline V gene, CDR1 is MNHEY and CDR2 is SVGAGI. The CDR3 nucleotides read TGTGCCAGCAGCGGGGGACAGGGGACTCTGTACTTC. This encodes CASSGGQGTLYF.

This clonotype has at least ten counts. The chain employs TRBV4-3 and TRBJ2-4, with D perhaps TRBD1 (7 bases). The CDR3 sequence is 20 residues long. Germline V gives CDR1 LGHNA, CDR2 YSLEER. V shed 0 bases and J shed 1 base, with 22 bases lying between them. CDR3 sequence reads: CASSQENTGEVSGAKNIQYF. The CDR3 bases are TGCGCCAGCAGCCAAGAGAATACAGGGGAGGTCTCGGGGGCCAAAAACATTCAGTACTTC.

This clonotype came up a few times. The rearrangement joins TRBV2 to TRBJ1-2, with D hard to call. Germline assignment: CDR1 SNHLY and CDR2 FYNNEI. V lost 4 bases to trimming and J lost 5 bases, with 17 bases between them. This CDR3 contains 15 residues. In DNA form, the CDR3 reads TGTGCCAGCAGTGTGCGTAGGGAGGTCGAATATGGCTACACCTTC. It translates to CASSVRREVEYGYTF.

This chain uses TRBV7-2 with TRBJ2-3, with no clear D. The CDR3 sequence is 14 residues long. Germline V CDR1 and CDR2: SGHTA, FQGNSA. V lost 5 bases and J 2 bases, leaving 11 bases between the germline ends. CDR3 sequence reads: CASSRRAVTDTQYF. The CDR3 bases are TGTGCCAGCAGCCGACGGGCCGTCACAGATACGCAGTATTTT.

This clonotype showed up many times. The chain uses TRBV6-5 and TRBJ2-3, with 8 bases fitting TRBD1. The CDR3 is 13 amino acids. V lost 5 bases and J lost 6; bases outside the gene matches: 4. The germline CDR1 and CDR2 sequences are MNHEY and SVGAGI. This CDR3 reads CASSTDRVDTQYF. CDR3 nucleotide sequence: TGTGCCAGCAGTACGGACAGGGTCGATACGCAGTATTTT.

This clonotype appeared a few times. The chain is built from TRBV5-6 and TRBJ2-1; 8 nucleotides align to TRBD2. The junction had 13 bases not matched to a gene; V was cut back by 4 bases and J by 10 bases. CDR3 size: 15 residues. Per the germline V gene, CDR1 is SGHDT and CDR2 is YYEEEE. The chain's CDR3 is CASSPPAGAPEEQFF. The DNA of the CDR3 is TGTGCCAGCAGCCCCCCAGCGGGAGCTCCGGAGGAGCAGTTCTTC.

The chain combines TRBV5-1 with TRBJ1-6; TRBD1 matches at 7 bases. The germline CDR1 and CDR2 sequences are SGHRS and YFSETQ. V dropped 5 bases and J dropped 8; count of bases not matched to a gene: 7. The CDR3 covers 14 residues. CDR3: CASSSGQRDSPLHF. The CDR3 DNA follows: TGCGCCAGCAGTTCGGGACAGAGGGATTCACCCCTCCACTTT.

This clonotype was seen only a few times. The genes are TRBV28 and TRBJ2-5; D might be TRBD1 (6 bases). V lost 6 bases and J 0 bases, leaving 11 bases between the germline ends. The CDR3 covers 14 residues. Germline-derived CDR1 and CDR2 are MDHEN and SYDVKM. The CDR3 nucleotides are TGTGCCAGCAGGCTAGACAGGAACCAAGAGACCCAGTACTTC. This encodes CASRLDRNQETQYF. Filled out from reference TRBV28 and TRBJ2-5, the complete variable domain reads DVKVTQSSRYLVKRTGEKVFLECVQDMDHENMFWYRQDPGLGLRLIYFSYDVKMKEKGDIPEGYSVSREKKERFSLILESASTNQTSMYLCASRLDRNQETQYFGPGTRLLVL.

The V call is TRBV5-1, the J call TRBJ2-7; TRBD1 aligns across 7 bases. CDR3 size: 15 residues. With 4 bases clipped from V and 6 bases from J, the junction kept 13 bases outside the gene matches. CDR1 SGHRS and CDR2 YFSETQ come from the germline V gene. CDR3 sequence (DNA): TGCGCCAGCAGCGGCCGGTTGGACAGGAATCGCGAGCAGTACTTC. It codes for CASSGRLDRNREQYF.

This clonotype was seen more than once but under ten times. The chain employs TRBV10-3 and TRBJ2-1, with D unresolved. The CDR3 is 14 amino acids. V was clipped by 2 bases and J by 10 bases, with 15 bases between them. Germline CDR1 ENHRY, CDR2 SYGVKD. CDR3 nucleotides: TGTGCCATCAGTGAGATGGCTGGGCTTGGGGAGCAGTTCTTC. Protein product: CAISEMAGLGEQFF.

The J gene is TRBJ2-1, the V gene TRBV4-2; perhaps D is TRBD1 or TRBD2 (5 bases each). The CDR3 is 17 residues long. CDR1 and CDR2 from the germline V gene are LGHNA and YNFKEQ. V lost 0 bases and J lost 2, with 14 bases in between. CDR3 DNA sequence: TGTGCCAGCAGCCAAGATTTTCCCCGGGACCCCTACAATGAGCAGTTCTTC. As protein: CASSQDFPRDPYNEQFF.

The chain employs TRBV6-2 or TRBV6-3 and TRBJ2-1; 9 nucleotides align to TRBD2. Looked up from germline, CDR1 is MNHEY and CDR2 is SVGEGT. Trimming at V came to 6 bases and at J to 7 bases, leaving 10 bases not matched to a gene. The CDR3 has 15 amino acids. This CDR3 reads CASRDLRGGRNEQFF. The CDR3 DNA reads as TGTGCCAGCAGGGACCTGCGGGGGGGCCGTAATGAGCAGTTCTTC.

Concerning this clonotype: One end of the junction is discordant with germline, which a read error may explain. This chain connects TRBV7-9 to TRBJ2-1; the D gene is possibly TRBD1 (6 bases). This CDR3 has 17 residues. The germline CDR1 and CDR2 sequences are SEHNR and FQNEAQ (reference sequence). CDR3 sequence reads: CASSSDRSGQGWREQFF. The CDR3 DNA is TGCGCCAGTAGCTCTGACAGGTCGGGGCAGGGATGGAGAGAGCAGTTCTTC.

In nucleotides, the CDR3 is TGCAGTGCCGCCGGGACAGGGGGACTAGCGGGGCTCGAGCAGTTCTTC. Translation gives CSAAGTGGLAGLEQFF. V is TRBV20-1 and J is TRBJ2-1; TRBD2 matches 13 bases. V shed 6 bases and J 10 bases; nucleotides not matched to a gene: 15. This CDR3 contains 16 residues. Germline CDR1 is DFQATT and CDR2 is SNEGSKA (reference sequence).

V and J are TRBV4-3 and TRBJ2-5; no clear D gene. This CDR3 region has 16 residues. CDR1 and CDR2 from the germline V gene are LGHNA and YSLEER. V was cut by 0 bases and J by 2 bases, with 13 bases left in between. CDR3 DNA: TGCGCCAGCAGCCAAGACCCATCTATCAGGCAAGAGACCCAGTACTTC. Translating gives CASSQDPSIRQETQYF.

Here the CDR3 reads CAISEAGASPLHF. CDR3 nucleotide sequence: TGTGCCATCAGCGAGGCAGGGGCTTCACCCCTCCACTTT. The chain links TRBV10-3 to TRBJ1-6; a weak D match, TRBD1 (6 bases). The CDR3 runs 13 residues. Germline CDR1 and CDR2: ENHRY and SYGVKD. V lost 6 bases to trimming and J lost 9 bases, with 12 bases between them.

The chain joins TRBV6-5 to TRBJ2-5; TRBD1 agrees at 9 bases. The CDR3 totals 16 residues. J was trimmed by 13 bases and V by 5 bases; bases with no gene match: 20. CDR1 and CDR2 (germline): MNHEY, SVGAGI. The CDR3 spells CASSPHQSWDRALLYF. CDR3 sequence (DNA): TGTGCCAGCAGTCCCCACCAGAGCTGGGACAGGGCTTTGTTGTACTTC.

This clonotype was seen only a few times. The CDR3 region is CASSSLGLAGVPQETQYF. CDR3 DNA: TGCGCCAGCAGCTCCCTGGGGCTAGCGGGGGTCCCTCAAGAGACCCAGTACTTC. The rearrangement uses TRBV5-1 and TRBJ2-5; 10 nucleotides line up with TRBD2. The germline V gene has CDR1 SGHRS and CDR2 YFSETQ. This CDR3 has 18 amino acids. After removal of 3 bases from V and 2 bases from J, the junction contained 13 bases not matched to a gene.

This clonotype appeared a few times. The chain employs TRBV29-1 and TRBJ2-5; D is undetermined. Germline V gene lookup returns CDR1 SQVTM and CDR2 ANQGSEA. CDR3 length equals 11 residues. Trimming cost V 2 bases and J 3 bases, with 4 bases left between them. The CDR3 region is CSVEPEETQYF. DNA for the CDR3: TGCAGCGTTGAACCAGAAGAGACCCAGTACTTC.

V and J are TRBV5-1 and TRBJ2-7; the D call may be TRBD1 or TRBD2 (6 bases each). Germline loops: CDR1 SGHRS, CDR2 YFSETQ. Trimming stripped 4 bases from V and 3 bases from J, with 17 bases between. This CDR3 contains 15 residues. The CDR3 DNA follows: TGCGCCAGCAGCGTGTGGTTGGGGGGCTTCTACGAGCAGTACTTC. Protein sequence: CASSVWLGGFYEQYF.

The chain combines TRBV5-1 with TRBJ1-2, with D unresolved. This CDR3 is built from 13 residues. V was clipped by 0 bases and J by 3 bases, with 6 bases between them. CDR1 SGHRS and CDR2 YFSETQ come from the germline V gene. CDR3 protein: CASSLDGDYGYTF. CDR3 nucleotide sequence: TGCGCCAGCAGCTTGGACGGGGACTATGGCTACACCTTC.